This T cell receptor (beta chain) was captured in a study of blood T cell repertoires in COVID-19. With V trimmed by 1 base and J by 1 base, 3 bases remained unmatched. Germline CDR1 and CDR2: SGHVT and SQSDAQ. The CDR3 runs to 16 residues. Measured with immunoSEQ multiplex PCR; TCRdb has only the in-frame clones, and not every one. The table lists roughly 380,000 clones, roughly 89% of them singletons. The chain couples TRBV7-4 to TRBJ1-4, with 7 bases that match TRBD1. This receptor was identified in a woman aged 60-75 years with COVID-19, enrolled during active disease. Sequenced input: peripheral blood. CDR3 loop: CASSLGGGETNEKLFF. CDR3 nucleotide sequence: TGTGCCAGCAGCTTAGGAGGGGGCGAAACTAATGAAAAACTGTTTTTT. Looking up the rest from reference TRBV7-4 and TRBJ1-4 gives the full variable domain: GAGVSQSPRYKVAKRGRDVALRCDSISGHVTLYWYRQTLGQGSEVLTYSQSDAQRDKSGRPSGRFSAERPERSVSTLKIQRTEQGDSAVYLCASSLGGGETNEKLFFGSGTQLSVL.